The 23 T cell receptor beta chains in this list originate from one sample, sequenced in a study of CD8 T cells in Susac syndrome (dated by TCRdb to between 2019 and 2020). The library was made by the immunoSEQ multiplex PCR assay. RNA was extracted using the RNeasy kit, and 0.5 to 1 microgram was reverse transcribed with random hexamers. TCRdb took the public reads, trimmed them with fastp at Q25, ran MiXCR for clone calling and kept in-frame beta chains. Each entry merges the rows of one CDR3 protein and shows their most common DNA and genes. The sample records around 200,000 distinct CDR3 sequences, 90% to 97% of which are singletons. The ten largest clonotypes hold around 0.1% of the sample. The sample taken for sequencing was CD4+ T cells from PBMCs. Every receptor here comes from a human donor with Susac syndrome.

The count of this clonotype is one. The J gene is TRBJ1-2, the V gene TRBV18; D call uncertain. Germline CDR1 is KGHSH and CDR2 is LQKENI. The CDR3 is 16 residues long. The V end lost 3 bases, the J end lost 2 bases, and 16 bases lay between the germline ends. Here the CDR3 DNA reads TGTGCCAGCTCACCGGAGGGAGCGGCGGCGAACTATGGCTACACCTTC. Translating it yields CASSPEGAAANYGYTF.

The CDR3 sequence: CSARRTLEKLFF. DNA for the CDR3: TGCAGTGCTAGAAGGACGTTGGAAAAACTGTTTTTT. The chain uses TRBV20-1 and TRBJ1-4; D is unresolved. The CDR3 runs to 12 residues. The germline CDR1 and CDR2 sequences are DFQATT and SNEGSKA (reference sequence). Trimming pared 2 bases from V and 8 bases from J, leaving 9 bases between.

This chain uses TRBV30 with TRBJ1-1, with TRBD1 as a possible D gene (5 bases). The V gene's germline CDR1 is GTSNPN and CDR2 SVGIG (reference sequence). V shed 0 bases and J shed 6 bases, with 17 bases lying between them. The CDR3 spans 15 residues. CDR3 nucleotide sequence: TGTGCCTGGAGTGTGTGGGACCCGTGGTATCCTGAAGCTTTCTTT. Amino acids: CAWSVWDPWYPEAFF.

The V and J genes are TRBV6-2 or TRBV6-3 and TRBJ2-4; D gene uncertain. The germline CDR1 and CDR2 sequences are MNHEY and SVGEGT. The CDR3 spans 11 residues. Deletions cut 7 bases from V and 6 bases from J, with 7 bases between. The CDR3 DNA reads TGTGCCAGCACCTACGGAAACATTCAGTACTTC. Translated, it gives CASTYGNIQYF.

The chain is built from TRBV12-3 or TRBV12-4 and TRBJ1-1; 7 bases align to TRBD1. After removal of 5 bases from V and 4 bases from J, the junction contained 4 bases not matched to a gene. CDR3 size: 13 residues. CDR3 nucleotide sequence: TGTGCCAGCAGTCCGGGACAGTTCACTGAAGCTTTCTTT. Translating gives CASSPGQFTEAFF.

The chain uses TRBV6-2 or TRBV6-3 and TRBJ2-3, with D tentatively TRBD2 (6 bases). CDR3 length equals 15 residues. Germline V gene data show CDR1 as MNHEY and CDR2 as SVGEGT. V lost 0 bases to trimming and J lost 3 bases, with 10 bases between them. The chain's CDR3 is CASSYSPGRTDTQYF. The CDR3 bases are TGTGCCAGCAGTTACTCGCCAGGGAGGACAGATACGCAGTATTTT.

This chain uses TRBV7-2 with TRBJ2-5, with D maybe TRBD1 (6 bases). Germline CDR1 and CDR2: SGHTA and FQGNSA. Trimming shortened V by 0 bases and J by 5 bases, and 13 bases separated the two germline ends. The CDR3 totals 15 residues. CDR3 region: CASSLAFQGLETQYF. The CDR3 bases are TGTGCCAGCAGCTTAGCCTTCCAGGGGTTGGAGACCCAGTACTTC.

This clonotype was seen once. This sequence joins TRBV10-2 and TRBJ2-3; D is unresolved. This CDR3 region has 14 residues. V was cut by 2 bases and J by 0 bases, with 6 bases left in between. Germline CDR1 reads WSHSY; CDR2 reads SAAADI. The CDR3 here is CASSEGGSTDTQYF. In DNA, the CDR3 is TGCGCCAGCAGTGAGGGCGGAAGCACAGATACGCAGTATTTT.

This sequence joins TRBV9 and TRBJ1-6; D is unresolved. The CDR3 totals 15 residues. Between the trimmed V and J ends, which lost 0 bases and 8 bases, there was a span of 12 bases. Per the germline V gene, CDR1 is SGDLS and CDR2 is YYNGEE. The CDR3: CASSVAGRADSPLHF. DNA of the CDR3: TGTGCCAGCAGCGTAGCAGGTAGGGCAGATTCACCCCTCCACTTT. Full variable domain (missing parts from reference TRBV9 and TRBJ1-6): DSGVTQTPKHLITATGQRVTLRCSPRSGDLSVYWYQQSLDQGLQFLIQYYNGEERAKGNILERFSAQQFPDLHSELNLSSLELGDSALYFCASSVAGRADSPLHFGNGTRLTVT.

This clonotype was counted once. The rearrangement joins TRBV7-9 to TRBJ1-1; D is ambiguous. This CDR3 comprises 13 residues. Germline CDR1 and CDR2: SEHNR and FQNEAQ (reference sequence). V lost 6 bases and J lost 3, with 11 bases in between. The CDR3 is CASSLQRDTEAFF. The CDR3 nucleotides are TGTGCCAGCAGTCTTCAACGGGACACTGAAGCTTTCTTT.

The J gene is TRBJ2-7, the V gene TRBV14; the D is unclear. Germline V gene lookup returns CDR1 SGHDN and CDR2 FVKESK. The CDR3 sequence is 15 residues long. V was clipped by 1 base and J by 6 bases, with 16 bases between them. DNA for the CDR3: TGTGCCAGCAGCCAAGTGGGTATACTCAGGAGCGAGCAGTACTTC. The encoded protein is CASSQVGILRSEQYF.

Written as DNA, the CDR3 is TGTGCCAGCAGCGTAGAACGCTATGGCTACACCTTC. This encodes CASSVERYGYTF. The chain couples TRBV9 to TRBJ1-2; D ambiguous. V lost 0 bases and J lost 4, with 4 bases in between. The CDR3 is 12 residues long. Germline-derived CDR1 and CDR2 are SGDLS and YYNGEE.

The J gene is TRBJ1-5, the V gene TRBV2, with 8 nucleotides matching TRBD1. Germline assignment: CDR1 SNHLY and CDR2 FYNNEI. The CDR3 extends over 13 amino acids. Trimming at V came to 8 bases and at J to 7 bases, leaving 7 bases not matched to a gene. DNA for the CDR3: TGTGCCAGCTGCGGGACAGGCGGACAGCCCCAGCATTTT. Translated, it gives CASCGTGGQPQHF.

CDR3 in amino acids: CASSQDASGAYEQYF. CDR3 bases: TGTGCCAGCAGCCAAGACGCTAGCGGGGCCTACGAGCAGTACTTC. The V call is TRBV3-1, the J call TRBJ2-7; 9 nucleotides line up with TRBD2. J was trimmed by 2 bases and V by 0 bases; bases with no gene match: 2. The length of the CDR3 is 15 residues. Germline CDR1 LGHDT, CDR2 YNNKEL (reference sequence).

This chain joins TRBV12-3 or TRBV12-4 and TRBJ1-5; TRBD1 might be the D (5 bases). The ends were cut back, 6 bases at V and 0 bases at J, with 12 bases in the middle. This CDR3 is 15 amino acids long. The CDR3 DNA is TGTGCCAGCAGAACAGGCGCAAATAGCAATCAGCCCCAGCATTTT. Encoded protein: CASRTGANSNQPQHF.

This chain uses TRBV30 with TRBJ1-1; D is unclear. The germline gives CDR1 GTSNPN, CDR2 SVGIG (reference sequence). The CDR3 length is 14 residues. The germline V and J ends were trimmed by 0 bases and 2 bases, with 10 bases remaining between them. CDR3 sequence: CAWSVGHFNTEAFF. CDR3 sequence (DNA): TGTGCCTGGAGTGTTGGGCACTTCAACACTGAAGCTTTCTTT.

CDR3 bases: TGTGCCAGCAGCCAAGGACAGATCTCTGGAAACACCATATATTTT. It specifies CASSQGQISGNTIYF. J is TRBJ1-3 and V is TRBV3-1, with D possibly matching TRBD1 (5 bases). Between the trimmed V and J ends, which lost 1 base and 0 bases, there was a span of 7 bases. Germline CDR1 and CDR2: LGHDT and YNNKEL (reference sequence). The CDR3 runs to 15 residues.

The V and J genes are TRBV27 and TRBJ1-5; D is unclear. The CDR3 contains 15 residues. V was cut by 3 bases and J by 0 bases, with 9 bases left in between. Germline V CDR1 and CDR2: MNHEY, SMNVEV (reference sequence). The CDR3 here is CASSFDINSNQPQHF. CDR3 DNA: TGTGCCAGCAGTTTCGACATTAATAGCAATCAGCCCCAGCATTTT.

CDR3 nucleotide sequence: TGTGCCAGCAGCTCGGACAGGCGTAACACTGAAGCTTTCTTT. As protein: CASSSDRRNTEAFF. J is TRBJ1-1 and V is TRBV5-4; 7 positions match TRBD1. Germline CDR1 reads SGHNT; CDR2 reads YYREEE (reference sequence). This CDR3 spans 14 amino acids. V shed 3 bases, J shed 2 bases, and the junction held 4 bases outside the gene matches. Supplemented by reference TRBV5-4 and TRBJ1-1, the full variable domain reads ETGVTQSPTHLIKTRGQQVTLRCSSQSGHNTVSWYQQALGQGPQFIFQYYREEENGRGNFPPRFSGLQFPNYSSELNVNALELDDSALYLCASSSDRRNTEAFFGQGTRLTVV.

The genes are TRBV5-1 and TRBJ1-1, with D perhaps matching TRBD1 (5 bases). The length of the CDR3 is 14 residues. V was trimmed by 4 bases and J by 10 bases, leaving 20 bases between them. Germline CDR1 reads SGHRS; CDR2 reads YFSETQ. The CDR3 spells CASSVQQDSHRAFF. CDR3 in DNA: TGCGCCAGCAGCGTACAACAGGACTCTCATAGAGCTTTCTTT.

The chain uses TRBV23-1 and TRBJ2-5, with D perhaps being TRBD1 or TRBD2 (5 bases each). TRBV23-1 is an open reading frame whose function is uncertain. The length of the CDR3 is 14 residues. V lost 4 bases, J lost 1 base, and 10 bases lay in between. The CDR3 here is CASSPGPIQETQYF. The CDR3 nucleotides are TGCGCCAGCAGTCCGGGACCCATCCAAGAGACCCAGTACTTC.

Only one count was recorded for this clonotype. The chain carries TRBV30 and TRBJ1-2; D might be TRBD1 (6 bases). CDR1 and CDR2 from the germline V gene are GTSNPN and SVGIG (reference sequence). Deletions cut 3 bases from V and 7 bases from J, with 12 bases between. This CDR3 comprises 12 residues. The CDR3 loop is CAWSEGGVGYTF. The CDR3 coding sequence is TGTGCCTGGAGCGAGGGGGGAGTTGGCTACACCTTC. Complete variable domain (other parts from reference TRBV30 and TRBJ1-2): SQTIHQWPATLVQPVGSPLSLECTVEGTSNPNLYWYRQAAGRGLQLLFYSVGIGQISSEVPQNLSASRPQDRQFILSSKKLLLSDSGFYLCAWSEGGVGYTFGSGTRLTVV.

The J gene is TRBJ1-1, the V gene TRBV5-6; 8 nucleotides align to TRBD1. CDR1 and CDR2 (germline): SGHDT, YYEEEE. V was pared by 3 bases and J by 7 bases, with 8 bases of the junction left unmatched. The CDR3 has 14 amino acids. CDR3 sequence: CASSWRTGYGEAFF. The CDR3 DNA reads TGTGCCAGCAGCTGGCGGACAGGGTATGGTGAAGCTTTCTTT.